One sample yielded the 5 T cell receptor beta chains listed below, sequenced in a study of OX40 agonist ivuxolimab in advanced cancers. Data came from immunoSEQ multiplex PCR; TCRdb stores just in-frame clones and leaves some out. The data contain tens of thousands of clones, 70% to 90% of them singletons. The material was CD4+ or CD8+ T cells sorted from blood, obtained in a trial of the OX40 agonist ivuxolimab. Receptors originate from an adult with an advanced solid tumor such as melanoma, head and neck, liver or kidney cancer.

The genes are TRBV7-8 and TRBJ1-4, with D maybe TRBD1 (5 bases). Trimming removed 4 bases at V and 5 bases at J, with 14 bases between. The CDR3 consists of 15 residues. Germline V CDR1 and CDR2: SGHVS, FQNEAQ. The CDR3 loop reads CASSSTLGGNEKLFF. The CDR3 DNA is TGTGCCAGCAGCTCAACCCTCGGGGGGAATGAAAAACTGTTTTTT. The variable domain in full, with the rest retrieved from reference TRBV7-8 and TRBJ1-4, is GAGVSQSPRYKVAKRGQDVALRCDPISGHVSLFWYQQALGQGPEFLTYFQNEAQLDKSGLPSDRFFAERPEGSVSTLKIQRTQQEDSAVYLCASSSTLGGNEKLFFGSGTQLSVL.

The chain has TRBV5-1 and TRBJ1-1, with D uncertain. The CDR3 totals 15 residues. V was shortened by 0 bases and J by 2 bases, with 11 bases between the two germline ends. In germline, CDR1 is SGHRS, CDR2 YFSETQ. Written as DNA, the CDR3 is TGCGCCAGCAGCTTGGTTCCAGAACTTAACACTGAAGCTTTCTTT. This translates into CASSLVPELNTEAFF.

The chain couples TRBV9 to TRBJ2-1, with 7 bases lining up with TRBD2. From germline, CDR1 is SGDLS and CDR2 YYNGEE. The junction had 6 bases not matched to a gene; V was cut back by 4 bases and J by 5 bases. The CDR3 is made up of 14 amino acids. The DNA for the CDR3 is TGTGCCAGCAGCACGAGTGGGGGGGACAATGAGCAGTTCTTC. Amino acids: CASSTSGGDNEQFF.

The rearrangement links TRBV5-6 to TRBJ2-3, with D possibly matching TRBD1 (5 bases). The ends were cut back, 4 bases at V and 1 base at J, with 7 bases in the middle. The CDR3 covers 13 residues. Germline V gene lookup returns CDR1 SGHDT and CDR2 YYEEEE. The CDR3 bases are TGTGCCAGCAGCGTAGGGGGCACAGATACGCAGTATTTT. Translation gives CASSVGGTDTQYF.

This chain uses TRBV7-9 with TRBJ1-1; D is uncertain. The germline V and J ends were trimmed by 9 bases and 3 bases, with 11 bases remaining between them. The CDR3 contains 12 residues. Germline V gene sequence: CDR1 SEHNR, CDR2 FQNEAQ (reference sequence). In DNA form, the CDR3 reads TGTGCCAGTCTTAGGAAGGACACTGAAGCTTTCTTT. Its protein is CASLRKDTEAFF.